This T cell receptor beta chain is drawn from a study of early T cells in non-severe SARS-CoV-2 infection. As for the study in general: Unsorted whole-blood RNA was sequenced in bulk, leaving chains unpaired. Study conclusions and caveats: Using VDJdb, the matching emphasized anti-spike CD8 responses while missing private and CD4 specificities.

J lost 4 bases, V lost 8 bases, and 9 bases had no gene match. Germline V gene data show CDR1 as MGHDK and CDR2 as SYGVNS. This CDR3 contains 14 residues. Unique molecular identifiers tagged individual cDNA molecules. TCRdb reprocessed the 5' RACE reads via MiXCR and lists one record per CDR3 protein. The sample yields tens of thousands of distinct CDR3 sequences, roughly 8.8% seen once. This clonotype was found a few times. Its antigen is unidentified. The sequencing input was whole blood. The rearrangement joins TRBV25-1 to TRBJ1-2, with 8 positions matching TRBD1. This TCR was sampled from an adult who was a healthcare worker with PCR-confirmed SARS-CoV-2 infection or an uninfected control (not recorded which). CDR3 in DNA: TGTGCCAGCTCCCTTACAGGGGGAGCCTATGGCTACACCTTC. Encoded protein: CASSLTGGAYGYTF.